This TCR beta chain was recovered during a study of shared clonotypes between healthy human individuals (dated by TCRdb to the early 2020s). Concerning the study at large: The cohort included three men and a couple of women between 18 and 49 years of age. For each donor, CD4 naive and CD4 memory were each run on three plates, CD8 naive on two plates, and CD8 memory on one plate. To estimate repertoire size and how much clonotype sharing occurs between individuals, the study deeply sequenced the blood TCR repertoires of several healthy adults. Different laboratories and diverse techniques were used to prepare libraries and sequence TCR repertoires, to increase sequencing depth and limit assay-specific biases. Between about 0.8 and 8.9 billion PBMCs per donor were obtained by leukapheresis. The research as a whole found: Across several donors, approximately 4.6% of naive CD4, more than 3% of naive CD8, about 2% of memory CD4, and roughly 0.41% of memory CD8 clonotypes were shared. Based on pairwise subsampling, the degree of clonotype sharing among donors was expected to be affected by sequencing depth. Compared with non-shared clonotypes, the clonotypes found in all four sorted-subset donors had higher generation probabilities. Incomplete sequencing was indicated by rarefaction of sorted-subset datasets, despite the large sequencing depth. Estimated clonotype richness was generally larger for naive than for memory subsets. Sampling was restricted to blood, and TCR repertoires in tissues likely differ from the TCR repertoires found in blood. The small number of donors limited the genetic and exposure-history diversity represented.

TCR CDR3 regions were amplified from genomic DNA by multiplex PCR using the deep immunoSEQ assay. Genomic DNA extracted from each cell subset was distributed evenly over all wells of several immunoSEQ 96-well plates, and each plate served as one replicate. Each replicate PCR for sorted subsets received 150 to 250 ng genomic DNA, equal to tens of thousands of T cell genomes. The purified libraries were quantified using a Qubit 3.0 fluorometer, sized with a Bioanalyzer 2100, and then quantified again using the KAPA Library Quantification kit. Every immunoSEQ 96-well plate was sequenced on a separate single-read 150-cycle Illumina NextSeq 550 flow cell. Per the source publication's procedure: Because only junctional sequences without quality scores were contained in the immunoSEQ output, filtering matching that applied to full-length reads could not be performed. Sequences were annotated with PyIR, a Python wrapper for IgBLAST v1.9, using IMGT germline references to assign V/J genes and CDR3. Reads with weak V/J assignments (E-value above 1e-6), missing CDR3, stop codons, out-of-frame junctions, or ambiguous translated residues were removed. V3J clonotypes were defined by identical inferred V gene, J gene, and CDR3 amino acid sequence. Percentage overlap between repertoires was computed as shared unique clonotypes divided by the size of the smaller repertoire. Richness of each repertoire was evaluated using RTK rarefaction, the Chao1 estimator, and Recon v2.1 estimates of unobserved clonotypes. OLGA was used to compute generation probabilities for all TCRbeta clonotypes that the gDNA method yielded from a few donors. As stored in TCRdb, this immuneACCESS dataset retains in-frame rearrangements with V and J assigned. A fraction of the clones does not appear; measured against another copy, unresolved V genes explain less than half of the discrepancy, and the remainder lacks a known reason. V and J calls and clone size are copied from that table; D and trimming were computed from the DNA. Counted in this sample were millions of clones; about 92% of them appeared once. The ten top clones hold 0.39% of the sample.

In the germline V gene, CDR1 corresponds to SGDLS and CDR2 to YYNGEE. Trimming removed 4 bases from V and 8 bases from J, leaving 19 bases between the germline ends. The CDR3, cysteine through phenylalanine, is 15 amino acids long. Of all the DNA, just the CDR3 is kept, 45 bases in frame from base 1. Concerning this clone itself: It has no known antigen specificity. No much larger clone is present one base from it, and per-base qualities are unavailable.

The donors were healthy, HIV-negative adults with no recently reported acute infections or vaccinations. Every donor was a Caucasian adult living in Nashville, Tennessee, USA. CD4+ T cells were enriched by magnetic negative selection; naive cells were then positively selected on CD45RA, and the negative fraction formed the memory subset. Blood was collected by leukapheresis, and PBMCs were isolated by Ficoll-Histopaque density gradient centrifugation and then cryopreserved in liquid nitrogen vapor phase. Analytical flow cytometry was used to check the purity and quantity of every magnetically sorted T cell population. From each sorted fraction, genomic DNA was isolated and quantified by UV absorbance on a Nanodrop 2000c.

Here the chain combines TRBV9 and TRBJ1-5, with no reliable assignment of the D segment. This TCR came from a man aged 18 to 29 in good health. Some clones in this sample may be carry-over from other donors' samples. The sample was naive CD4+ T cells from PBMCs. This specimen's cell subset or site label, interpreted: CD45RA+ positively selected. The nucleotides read TGTGCCAGCAGCCCCAGTTGGAGGCGGGCTGAGCCCCAGCATTTT. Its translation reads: CASSPSWRRAEPQHF.